These 14 T cell receptor beta chains were sequenced from one sample in a study of OX40 agonist ivuxolimab in advanced cancers. Profiled with immunoSEQ multiplex PCR; TCRdb holds only in-frame clones, not every one. The data show roughly 49,000 clones, 88% seen once. This specimen was CD4+ or CD8+ T cells sorted from blood, taken in a trial of the OX40 agonist ivuxolimab. The receptors here all came from an adult with an advanced solid tumor such as melanoma, head and neck, liver or kidney cancer.

This chain joins TRBV15 and TRBJ2-7, with unresolved D. The CDR3 has 14 amino acids. Trimming shortened V by 0 bases and J by 9 bases, and 15 bases separated the two germline ends. Germline V gene data show CDR1 as LNHNV and CDR2 as YYDKDF (reference sequence). The CDR3 DNA follows: TGTGCCACCAGCAGAGAGTTAGGCGCAACGGTGCAGTACTTC. Its protein product is CATSRELGATVQYF. Filled out from reference TRBV15 and TRBJ2-7, the complete variable domain reads DAMVIQNPRYQVTQFGKPVTLSCSQTLNHNVMYWYQQKSSQAPKLLFHYYDKDFNNEADTPDNFQSRRPNTSFCFLDIRSPGLGDTAMYLCATSRELGATVQYFGPGTRLTVT.

The table lists this clone with a count of one. The chain uses TRBV2 and TRBJ2-3; TRBD1 matches 11 bases. CDR3 length: 13 residues. Trimming took 8 bases from V and 4 from J; bases not matched to a gene: 2. CDR1 is SNHLY and CDR2 is FYNNEI in the germline V gene. This CDR3 is CASGTGGPDTQYF. The CDR3, as DNA: TGTGCCAGCGGGACAGGGGGTCCAGATACGCAGTATTTT.

DNA of the CDR3: TGTGCCAGCTCACCACAGGCTAGCGGGAGTAACACCGGGGAGCTGTTTTTT. It translates to CASSPQASGSNTGELFF. The chain has TRBV18 and TRBJ2-2; 10 bases fit TRBD2. Germline V lookup: CDR1 KGHSH, CDR2 LQKENI. V gave up 1 base and J gave up 2 bases; unmatched junction bases: 4. This CDR3 has 17 amino acids.

The CDR3 sequence: CASSAQETQYF. The CDR3, as DNA: TGTGCCAGCAGCGCCCAAGAGACCCAGTACTTC. This chain joins TRBV5-5 and TRBJ2-5; D ambiguous. The CDR3 loop spans 11 amino acids. V was clipped by 4 bases and J by 1 base, with 2 bases between them. CDR1 is SGHKS and CDR2 is YYEKEE in the germline V gene (reference sequence).

This chain joins TRBV27 and TRBJ2-7, with 8 nucleotides matching TRBD1. CDR3 length equals 14 residues. With 6 bases clipped from V and 2 bases from J, the junction kept 6 bases outside the gene matches. CDR1 MNHEY and CDR2 SMNVEV come from the germline V gene (reference sequence). The CDR3 sequence: CASRLGQGPYEQYF. CDR3 sequence (DNA): TGTGCCAGCAGGCTTGGACAGGGCCCCTACGAGCAGTACTTC.

The count of this clone is one. This rearrangement joins TRBV29-1 to TRBJ1-2; D ambiguous. The CDR3 sequence is 13 residues long. CDR1 SQVTM and CDR2 ANQGSEA come from the germline V gene. The ends were cut back, 5 bases at V and 5 bases at J, with 15 bases in the middle. The CDR3: CSVQGGEWYGYTF. CDR3 sequence (DNA): TGCAGCGTTCAAGGCGGAGAGTGGTATGGCTACACCTTC. Complete variable domain (other parts from reference TRBV29-1 and TRBJ1-2): SAVISQKPSRDICQRGTSLTIQCQVDSQVTMMFWYRQQPGQSLTLIATANQGSEATYESGFVIDKFPISRPNLTFSTLTVSNMSPEDSSIYLCSVQGGEWYGYTFGSGTRLTVV.

The chain couples TRBV27 to TRBJ2-5; 8 nucleotides agree with TRBD1. The CDR3 is 15 amino acids. Unmatched junction bases numbered 11, after V lost 8 bases and J lost 3 bases. CDR1 is MNHEY and CDR2 is SMNVEV in the germline V gene (reference sequence). CDR3 nucleotide sequence: TGTGCCAGCGCCTATGACAGGGGCCCCAAAGAGACCCAGTACTTC. Its translation: CASAYDRGPKETQYF.

This clone has just a few counts. This chain joins TRBV15 and TRBJ1-5; D remains ambiguous. Germline values: CDR1 LNHNV, CDR2 YYDKDF (reference sequence). V lost 1 base and J 7 bases, leaving 8 bases between the germline ends. The CDR3 is 13 amino acids. CDR3 DNA: TGTGCCACCAGCAGAGTGGGGTCCCAGCCCCAGCATTTT. As protein: CATSRVGSQPQHF. The whole variable domain, filled in from reference TRBV15 and TRBJ1-5, reads DAMVIQNPRYQVTQFGKPVTLSCSQTLNHNVMYWYQQKSSQAPKLLFHYYDKDFNNEADTPDNFQSRRPNTSFCFLDIRSPGLGDTAMYLCATSRVGSQPQHFGDGTRLSIL.

The chain is built from TRBV5-4 and TRBJ1-5; 9 nucleotides match TRBD1. V lost 4 bases, J lost 1 base, and 6 bases stayed unmatched. Germline CDR1 and CDR2: SGHNT and YYREEE (reference sequence). The CDR3 is 16 amino acids. In DNA, the CDR3 is TGTGCCAGCAGCCATCTGGGACAGGGAAGCAATCAGCCCCAGCATTTT. Protein product: CASSHLGQGSNQPQHF.

The gene calls are TRBV18 and TRBJ2-5; D ambiguous. The J call may be wrong; the DNA end is better matched by TRBJ2-7. This CDR3 has 13 amino acids. Germline V gives CDR1 KGHSH, CDR2 LQKENI. CDR3 coding DNA: TGTGCCAGCTCACCGGGCGGTTTCTACGAGCAGTACTTC. This gives the protein CASSPGGFYEQYF.

The V gene is TRBV4-2, the J gene TRBJ2-7; TRBD1 matches 9 bases. The CDR3 sequence is 15 residues long. The V gene's germline CDR1 is LGHNA and CDR2 YNFKEQ. Trimming took 0 bases from V and 4 from J; bases not matched to a gene: 4. The CDR3 coding sequence is TGTGCCAGCAGCCAAGATGTGGGACAGGGATACGAGCAGTACTTC. Its protein product is CASSQDVGQGYEQYF.

The chain links TRBV5-6 to TRBJ2-7, with D maybe TRBD1 (5 bases). Germline V gene lookup returns CDR1 SGHDT and CDR2 YYEEEE. This CDR3 region has 14 residues. V lost 0 bases and J lost 6, with 13 bases in between. CDR3 sequence reads: CASSLAGRSAEQYF. The CDR3 coding sequence is TGTGCCAGCAGCTTGGCAGGGCGTTCCGCCGAGCAGTACTTC.

The genes are TRBV7-3 and TRBJ2-1; D gene uncertain. The CDR3 runs 15 residues. Germline CDR1 is SGHTA and CDR2 is FQGTGA. V lost 1 base, J lost 0 bases, and 7 bases lay in between. The CDR3 DNA follows: TGTGCCAGCAGCTTAATTGCGGACTCCTACAATGAGCAGTTCTTC. Its protein product is CASSLIADSYNEQFF.

A word on this clone: Other DNA sequences in this sample translate to the same CDR3. The genes are TRBV19 and TRBJ2-7; D is uncertain. Per germline, CDR1 LNHDA and CDR2 SQIVND (reference sequence). This CDR3 spans 14 amino acids. V was pared by 5 bases and J by 1 base, with 12 bases between. The CDR3 loop reads CASSPLGASYEQYF. In DNA, the CDR3 is TGTGCCAGTAGTCCCTTGGGTGCATCCTACGAGCAGTACTTC.